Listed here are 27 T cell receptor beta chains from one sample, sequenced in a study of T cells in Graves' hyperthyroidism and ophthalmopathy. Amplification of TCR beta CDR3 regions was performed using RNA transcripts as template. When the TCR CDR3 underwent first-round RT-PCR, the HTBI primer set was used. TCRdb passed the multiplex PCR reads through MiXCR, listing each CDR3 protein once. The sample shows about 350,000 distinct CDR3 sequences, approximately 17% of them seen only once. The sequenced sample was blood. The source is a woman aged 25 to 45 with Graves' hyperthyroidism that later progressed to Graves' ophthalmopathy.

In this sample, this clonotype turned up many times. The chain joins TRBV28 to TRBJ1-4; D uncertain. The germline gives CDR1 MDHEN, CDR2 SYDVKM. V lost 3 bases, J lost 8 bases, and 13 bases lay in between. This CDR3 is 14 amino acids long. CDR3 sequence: CASSFPARAEKLFF. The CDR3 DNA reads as TGTGCCAGCAGTTTCCCAGCTAGAGCCGAAAAACTGTTTTTT. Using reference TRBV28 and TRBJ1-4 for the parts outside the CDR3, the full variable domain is DVKVTQSSRYLVKRTGEKVFLECVQDMDHENMFWYRQDPGLGLRLIYFSYDVKMKEKGDIPEGYSVSREKKERFSLILESASTNQTSMYLCASSFPARAEKLFFGSGTQLSVL.

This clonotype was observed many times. The CDR3 DNA sequence: TGTGCCAGCAGGGACACATACTCCTACGAGCAGTACTTC. Translation: CASRDTYSYEQYF. The genes are TRBV27 and TRBJ2-7, with TRBD1 as a possible D gene (5 bases). Germline-derived CDR1 and CDR2 are MNHEY and SMNVEV (reference sequence). The CDR3 runs 13 residues. Between the trimmed V and J ends, which lost 6 bases and 0 bases, there was a span of 9 bases.

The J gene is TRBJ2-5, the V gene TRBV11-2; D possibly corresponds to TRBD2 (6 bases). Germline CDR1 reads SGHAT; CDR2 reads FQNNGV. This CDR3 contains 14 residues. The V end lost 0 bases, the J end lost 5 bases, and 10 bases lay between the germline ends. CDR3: CASSLERGLETQYF. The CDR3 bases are TGTGCCAGCAGCTTAGAGCGGGGTCTGGAGACCCAGTACTTC.

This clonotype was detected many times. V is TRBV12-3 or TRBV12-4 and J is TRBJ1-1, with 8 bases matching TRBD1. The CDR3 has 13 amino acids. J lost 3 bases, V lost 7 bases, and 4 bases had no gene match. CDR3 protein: CASTRGLDTEAFF. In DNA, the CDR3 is TGTGCCAGCACCAGGGGGCTGGACACTGAAGCTTTCTTT.

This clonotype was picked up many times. DNA of the CDR3: TGTGCCAGCAGCATATACCCCGGGACTAGCGCTTTCGCCTCCTACAATGAGCAGTTCTTC. This codes for CASSIYPGTSAFASYNEQFF. This chain links TRBV7-9 with TRBJ2-1, with TRBD2 matching over 10 bases. Germline V lookup: CDR1 SEHNR, CDR2 FQNEAQ (reference sequence). The CDR3 totals 20 residues. V was clipped by 5 bases and J by 0 bases; unmatched bases: 16.

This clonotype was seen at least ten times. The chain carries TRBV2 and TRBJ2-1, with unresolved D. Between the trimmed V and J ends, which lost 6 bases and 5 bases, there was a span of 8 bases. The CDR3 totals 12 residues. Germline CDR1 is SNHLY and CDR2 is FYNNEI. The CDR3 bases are TGTGCCAGCAGCGACACCGACAATGAGCAGTTCTTC. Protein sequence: CASSDTDNEQFF.

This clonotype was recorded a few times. Written as DNA, the CDR3 is TGTGCCAGCAGTTACGAGTCGTACGGGACAGGGGTCCGCGAGCAGTACTTC. Amino acid sequence: CASSYESYGTGVREQYF. The chain is built from TRBV6-6 and TRBJ2-7; 10 bases line up with TRBD1. Losses at the gene ends were 2 bases for V and 6 bases for J; bases not matched to a gene: 13. This CDR3 has 17 amino acids. Germline V gives CDR1 MNHNY, CDR2 SVGAGI (reference sequence).

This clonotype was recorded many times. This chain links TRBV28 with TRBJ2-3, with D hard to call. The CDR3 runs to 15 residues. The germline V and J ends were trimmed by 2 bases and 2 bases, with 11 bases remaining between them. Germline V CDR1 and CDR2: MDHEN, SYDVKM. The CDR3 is CASSLGVSDTDTQYF. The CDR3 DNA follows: TGTGCCAGCAGTTTAGGGGTTTCGGACACAGATACGCAGTATTTT. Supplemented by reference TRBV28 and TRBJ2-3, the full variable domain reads DVKVTQSSRYLVKRTGEKVFLECVQDMDHENMFWYRQDPGLGLRLIYFSYDVKMKEKGDIPEGYSVSREKKERFSLILESASTNQTSMYLCASSLGVSDTDTQYFGPGTRLTVL.

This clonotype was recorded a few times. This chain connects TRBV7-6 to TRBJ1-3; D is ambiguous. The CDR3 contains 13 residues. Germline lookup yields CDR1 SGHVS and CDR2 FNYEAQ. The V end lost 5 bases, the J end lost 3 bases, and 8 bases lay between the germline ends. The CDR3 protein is CASSARDGNTIYF. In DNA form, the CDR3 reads TGTGCCAGCAGCGCCAGAGATGGAAACACCATATATTTT. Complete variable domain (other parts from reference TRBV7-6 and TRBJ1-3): GAGVSQSPRYKVTKRGQDVALRCDPISGHVSLYWYRQALGQGPEFLTYFNYEAQQDKSGLPNDRFSAERPEGSISTLTIQRTEQRDSAMYRCASSARDGNTIYFGEGSWLTVV.

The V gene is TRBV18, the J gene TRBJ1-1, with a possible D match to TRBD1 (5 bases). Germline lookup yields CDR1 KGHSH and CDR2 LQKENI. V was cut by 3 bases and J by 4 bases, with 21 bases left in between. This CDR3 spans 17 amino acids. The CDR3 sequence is CASSPVVFSGGFTEAFF. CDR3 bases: TGTGCCAGCTCACCGGTTGTTTTCAGCGGGGGGTTCACTGAAGCTTTCTTT.

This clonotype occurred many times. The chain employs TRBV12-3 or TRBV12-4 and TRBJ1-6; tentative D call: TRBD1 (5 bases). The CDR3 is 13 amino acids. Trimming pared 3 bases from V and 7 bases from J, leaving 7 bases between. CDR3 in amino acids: CASSLTVNSPLHF. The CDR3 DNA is TGTGCCAGCAGTTTGACAGTGAATTCACCCCTCCACTTT.

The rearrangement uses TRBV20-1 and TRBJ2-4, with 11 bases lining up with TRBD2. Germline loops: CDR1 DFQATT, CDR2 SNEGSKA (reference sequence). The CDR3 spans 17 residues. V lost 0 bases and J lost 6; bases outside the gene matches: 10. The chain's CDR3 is CSARDEVLAGGRNIQYF. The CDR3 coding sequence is TGCAGTGCTAGAGATGAGGTTCTAGCGGGGGGACGAAACATTCAGTACTTC.

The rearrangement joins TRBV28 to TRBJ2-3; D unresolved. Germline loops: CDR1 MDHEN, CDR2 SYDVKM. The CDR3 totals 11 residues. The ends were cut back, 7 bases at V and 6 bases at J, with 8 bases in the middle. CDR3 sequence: CASTQHDTQYF. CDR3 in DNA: TGTGCCAGCACCCAGCATGATACGCAGTATTTT.

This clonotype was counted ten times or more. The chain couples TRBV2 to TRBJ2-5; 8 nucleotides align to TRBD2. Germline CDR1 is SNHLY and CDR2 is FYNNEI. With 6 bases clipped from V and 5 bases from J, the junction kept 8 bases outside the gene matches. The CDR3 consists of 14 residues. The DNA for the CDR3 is TGTGCCAGCAGGGCCGGGACTAGGTCTGAGACCCAGTACTTC. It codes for CASRAGTRSETQYF.

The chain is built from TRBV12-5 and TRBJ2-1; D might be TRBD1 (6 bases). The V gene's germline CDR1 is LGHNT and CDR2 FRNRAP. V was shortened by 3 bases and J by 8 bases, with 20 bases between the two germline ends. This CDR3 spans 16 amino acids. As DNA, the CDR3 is TGTGCTAGTGGTTTACAGGGAATAGTAAAGGGGGATGAGCAGTTCTTC. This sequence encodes CASGLQGIVKGDEQFF.

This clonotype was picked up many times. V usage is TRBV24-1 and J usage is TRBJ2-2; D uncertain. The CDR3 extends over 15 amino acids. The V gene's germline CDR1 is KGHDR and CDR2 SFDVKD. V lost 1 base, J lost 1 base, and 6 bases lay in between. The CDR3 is CATSDFSENTGELFF. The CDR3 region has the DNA TGTGCCACCAGTGATTTTTCGGAGAACACCGGGGAGCTGTTTTTT.

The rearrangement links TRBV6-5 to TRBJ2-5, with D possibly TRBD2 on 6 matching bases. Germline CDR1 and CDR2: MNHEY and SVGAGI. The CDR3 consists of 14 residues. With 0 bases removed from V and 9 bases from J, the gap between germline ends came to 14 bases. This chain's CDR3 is CASSYSYDRRAQYF. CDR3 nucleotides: TGTGCCAGCAGTTACTCTTATGATCGGAGGGCCCAGTACTTC.

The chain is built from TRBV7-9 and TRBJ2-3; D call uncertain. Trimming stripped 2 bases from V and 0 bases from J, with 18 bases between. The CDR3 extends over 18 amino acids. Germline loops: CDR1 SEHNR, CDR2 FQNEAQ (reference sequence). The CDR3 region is CASSLLLGSRVSTDTQYF. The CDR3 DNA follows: TGTGCCAGCAGCTTACTTCTGGGCTCACGAGTTAGCACAGATACGCAGTATTTT.

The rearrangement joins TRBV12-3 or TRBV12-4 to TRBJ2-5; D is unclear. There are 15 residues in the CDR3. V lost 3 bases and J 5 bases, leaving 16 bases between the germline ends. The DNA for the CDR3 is TGTGCCAGCAGTTTTCGGGCGAGTAAGGCTGAGACCCAGTACTTC. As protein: CASSFRASKAETQYF.

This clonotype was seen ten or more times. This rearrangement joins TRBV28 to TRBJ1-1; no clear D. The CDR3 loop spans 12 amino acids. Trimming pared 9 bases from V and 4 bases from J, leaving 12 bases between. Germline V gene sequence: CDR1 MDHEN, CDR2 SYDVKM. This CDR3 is CASGRWGTEAFF. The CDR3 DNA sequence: TGTGCCAGTGGACGGTGGGGCACTGAAGCTTTCTTT.

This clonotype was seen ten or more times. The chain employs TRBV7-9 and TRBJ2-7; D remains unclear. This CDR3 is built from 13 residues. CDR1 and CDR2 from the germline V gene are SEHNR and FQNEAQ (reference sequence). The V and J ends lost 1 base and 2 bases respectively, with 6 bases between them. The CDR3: CASSLVLTYEQYF. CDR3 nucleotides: TGTGCCAGCAGCTTAGTGCTTACCTACGAGCAGTACTTC.

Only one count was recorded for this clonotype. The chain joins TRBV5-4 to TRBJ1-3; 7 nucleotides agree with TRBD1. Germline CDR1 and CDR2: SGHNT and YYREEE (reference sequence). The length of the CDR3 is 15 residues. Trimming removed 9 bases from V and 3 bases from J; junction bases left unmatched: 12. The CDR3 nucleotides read TGTGCCACCCAGCCAAGACAGGGAGTTGGAAACACCATATATTTT. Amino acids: CATQPRQGVGNTIYF. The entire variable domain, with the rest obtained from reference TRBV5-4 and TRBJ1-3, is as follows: ETGVTQSPTHLIKTRGQQVTLRCSSQSGHNTVSWYQQALGQGPQFIFQYYREEENGRGNFPPRFSGLQFPNYSSELNVNALELDDSALYLCATQPRQGVGNTIYFGEGSWLTVV.

The CDR3 DNA is TGTGCCAGCAGCCCGAGCAGAGGGACAGGGGGCTGGGAGACCCAGTACTTC. It yields the protein CASSPSRGTGGWETQYF. The chain is built from TRBV2 and TRBJ2-5; 12 nucleotides align to TRBD1. From germline, CDR1 is SNHLY and CDR2 FYNNEI. The CDR3 contains 17 residues. V gave up 6 bases and J gave up 5 bases; unmatched junction bases: 13.

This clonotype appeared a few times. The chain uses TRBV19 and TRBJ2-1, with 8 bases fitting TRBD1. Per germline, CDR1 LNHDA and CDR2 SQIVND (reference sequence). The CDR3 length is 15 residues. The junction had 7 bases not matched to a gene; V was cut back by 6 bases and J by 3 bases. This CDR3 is CASSLVGTGYNEQFF. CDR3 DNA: TGTGCCAGTAGCCTGGTCGGGACAGGCTACAATGAGCAGTTCTTC.

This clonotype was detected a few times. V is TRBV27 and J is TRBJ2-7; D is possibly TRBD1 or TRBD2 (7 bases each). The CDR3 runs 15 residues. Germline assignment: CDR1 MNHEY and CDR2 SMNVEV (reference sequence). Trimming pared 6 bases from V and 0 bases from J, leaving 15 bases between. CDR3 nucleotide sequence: TGTGCCAGCAGCCCAGGGGGGGTCCCCTCCTACGAGCAGTACTTC. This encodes CASSPGGVPSYEQYF.

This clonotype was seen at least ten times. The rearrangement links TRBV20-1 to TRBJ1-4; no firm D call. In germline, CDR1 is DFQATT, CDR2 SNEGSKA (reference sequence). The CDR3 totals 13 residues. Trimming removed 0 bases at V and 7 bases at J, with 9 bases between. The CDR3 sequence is CSARDGSGEKLFF. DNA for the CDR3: TGCAGTGCTAGAGATGGTTCCGGTGAAAAACTGTTTTTT.

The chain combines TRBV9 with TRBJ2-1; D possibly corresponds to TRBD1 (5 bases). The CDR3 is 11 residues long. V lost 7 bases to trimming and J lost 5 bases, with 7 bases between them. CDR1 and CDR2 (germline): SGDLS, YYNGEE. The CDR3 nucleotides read TGTGCCAGCGGGGCTAACAATGAGCAGTTCTTC. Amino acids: CASGANNEQFF.